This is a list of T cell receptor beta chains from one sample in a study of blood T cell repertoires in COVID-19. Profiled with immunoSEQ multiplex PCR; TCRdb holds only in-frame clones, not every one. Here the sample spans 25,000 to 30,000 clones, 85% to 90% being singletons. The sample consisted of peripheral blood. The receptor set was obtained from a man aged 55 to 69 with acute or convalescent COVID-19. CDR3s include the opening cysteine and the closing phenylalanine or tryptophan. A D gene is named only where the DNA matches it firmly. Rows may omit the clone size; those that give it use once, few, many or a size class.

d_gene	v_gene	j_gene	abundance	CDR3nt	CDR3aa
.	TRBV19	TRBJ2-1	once	TGTGCCAGTAGTTTACAGGGTGGAGTTTACAATGAGCAGTTCTTC	CASSLQGGVYNEQFF
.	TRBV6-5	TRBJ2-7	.	TGTGCCAGCAGTTACTCAACCAGGGCCGGGGAGCAGTACTTC	CASSYSTRAGEQYF
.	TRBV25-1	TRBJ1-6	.	TGTGCCAGCAGTTGGACTCAGCGGGACTCACCCCTCCACTTT	CASSWTQRDSPLHF
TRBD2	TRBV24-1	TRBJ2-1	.	TGTGCCACCAGTGACCCCCGACTAGCGGGAGGCACGAACAATGAGCAGTTCTTC	CATSDPRLAGGTNNEQFF
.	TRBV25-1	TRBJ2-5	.	TGTGCCAGCAGTGAATTCTGGGGCAGTGAGACCCAGTACTTC	CASSEFWGSETQYF
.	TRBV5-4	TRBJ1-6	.	TGTGCCAGCAGCATCACAGAAGGAGGTAATTCACCCCTCCACTTT	CASSITEGGNSPLHF
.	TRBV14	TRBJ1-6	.	TGTGCCAGCAGCCGGGACTTTGGAAATTCACCCCTCCACTTT	CASSRDFGNSPLHF
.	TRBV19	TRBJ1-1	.	TGTGCCAGTAGTATGATGCAGGGAACTGAAGCTTTCTTT	CASSMMQGTEAFF
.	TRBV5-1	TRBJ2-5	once	TGCGCCAGCAGCTTGGATACGACCCCCAGGGAGACCCAGTACTTC	CASSLDTTPRETQYF
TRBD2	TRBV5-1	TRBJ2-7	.	TGCGCCAGCAGCTTGGAGCCTAGCGGCCTTGATACCTACGAGCAGTACTTC	CASSLEPSGLDTYEQYF
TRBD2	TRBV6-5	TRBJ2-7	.	TGTGCCAGCAGAGCCACCGGACTAGCGGGAGTCGAGCAGTACTTC	CASRATGLAGVEQYF
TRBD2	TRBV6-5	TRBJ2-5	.	TGTGCCAGCAGTTTTAGCGGGGGGGCAGGAGAGACCCAGTACTTC	CASSFSGGAGETQYF
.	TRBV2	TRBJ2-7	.	TGTGCCAGCAGTGAATGGCCAGGAGGCTACGAGCAGTACTTC	CASSEWPGGYEQYF
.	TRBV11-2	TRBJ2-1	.	TGTGCCAGCAGCTCCTCCGGCAGAAAAGCAGGTGAGCAGTTCTTC	CASSSSGRKAGEQFF
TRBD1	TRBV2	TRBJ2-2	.	TGTGCCAGCAGTGAAATTAACCCCGGGGGACAGGGGGCCACCGGGGAGCTGTTTTTT	CASSEINPGGQGATGELFF
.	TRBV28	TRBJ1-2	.	TGTGCCAGCAGTCCAGGGTATGGCTACACCTTC	CASSPGYGYTF
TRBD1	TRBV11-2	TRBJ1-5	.	TGTGCCAGCAGCTCAGGGGTAGCAGGGGGCCAGCCCCAGCATTTT	CASSSGVAGGQPQHF
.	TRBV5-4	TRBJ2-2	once	TGTGCCAGCAGCTTGGCCTTGGGGGCTGGGACCGGGGAGCTGTTTTTT	CASSLALGAGTGELFF
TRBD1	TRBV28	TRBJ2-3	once	TGTGCCAGCAGTCAACAGGGGGCATTCAACACAGATACGCAGTATTTT	CASSQQGAFNTDTQYF
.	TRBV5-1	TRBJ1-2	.	TGCGCCAGCAGCGAGCGGACGGACGGCTACACCTTC	CASSERTDGYTF
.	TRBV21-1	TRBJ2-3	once	TGTGCCAGCTCATCGGGGGGTCCTAGCACAGATACGCAGTATTTT	CASSSGGPSTDTQYF
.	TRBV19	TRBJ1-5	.	TGTGCCAGTAGACAGGGAGGGCCCAATCAGCCCCAGCATTTT	CASRQGGPNQPQHF
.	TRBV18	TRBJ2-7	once	TGTGCCAGCTCACCACCCTCTGGCAACTACGAGCAGTACTTC	CASSPPSGNYEQYF
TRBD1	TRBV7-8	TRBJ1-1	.	TGTGCCAGCAGCTTCGGGACAGCGCCTCTGAACACTGAAGCTTTCTTT	CASSFGTAPLNTEAFF
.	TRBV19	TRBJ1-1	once	TGTGCCAGTAGTATAGGTGACACCCGAACGAACGCTGAAGCTTTCTTT	CASSIGDTRTNAEAFF
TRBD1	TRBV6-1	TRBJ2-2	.	TGTGCCAGCAGTGAGACAGGGAGCACCGGGGAGCTGTTTTTT	CASSETGSTGELFF
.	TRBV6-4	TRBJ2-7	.	TGTGCCAGCAGCCCCGTCTACGAGCAGTACTTC	CASSPVYEQYF
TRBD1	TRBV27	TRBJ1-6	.	TGTGCCAGCAGTTTATCCGACAGGGTAAATTCACCCCTCCACTTT	CASSLSDRVNSPLHF
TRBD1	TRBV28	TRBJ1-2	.	TGTGCCAGCAGTTTATTCCCGGGACAGGGGGCGAGTGGCTACACCTTC	CASSLFPGQGASGYTF